The 15 T cell receptor beta chains below all came from one sample that was sequenced in a study of blood T cells in healthy people across ages. A J-beta primer mix and a sample-barcoded 5' primer were used in a second PCR of roughly 7 to 12 cycles. One entry per CDR3 protein results from TCRdb running MiXCR on the 5' RACE reads. The sample records about 1,600,000 distinct CDR3 sequences, roughly 40% being singletons. Sequenced material: blood. Receptor source: a woman younger than 35 in good health.

This clonotype came up once. The rearrangement joins TRBV12-3 or TRBV12-4 to TRBJ1-2; D may be TRBD1 (5 bases). Deletions cut 1 base from V and 8 bases from J, with 17 bases between. The CDR3 covers 15 residues. The CDR3 nucleotides are TGTGCCAGCAGTTTAGAGGGGAGGGCGGCGGGGGGCTACACCTTC. It encodes CASSLEGRAAGGYTF.

This clonotype occurred a few times. The chain couples TRBV5-5 to TRBJ2-4; D is ambiguous. The length of the CDR3 is 14 residues. Per the germline V gene, CDR1 is SGHKS and CDR2 is YYEKEE (reference sequence). Trimming removed 1 base from V and 0 bases from J, with 5 bases in between. CDR3 sequence: CASSLTVAKNIQYF. CDR3 DNA: TGTGCCAGCAGCTTGACGGTAGCCAAAAACATTCAGTACTTC. Looking up the rest from reference TRBV5-5 and TRBJ2-4 gives the full variable domain: DAGVTQSPTHLIKTRGQQVTLRCSPISGHKSVSWYQQVLGQGPQFIFQYYEKEERGRGNFPDRFSARQFPNYSSELNVNALLLGDSALYLCASSLTVAKNIQYFGAGTRLSVL.

This clonotype appeared a few times. This chain links TRBV9 with TRBJ2-3; possible D gene TRBD1, 6 bases. From germline, CDR1 is SGDLS and CDR2 YYNGEE. V lost 4 bases and J 4 bases, leaving 13 bases between the germline ends. The CDR3 is made up of 14 amino acids. The DNA of the CDR3 is TGTGCCAGCAGCCCCCAGGGGAAACCAGATACGCAGTATTTT. It is translated as CASSPQGKPDTQYF.

This clonotype was counted between two and nine times. The genes are TRBV27 and TRBJ2-7, with 7 nucleotides matching TRBD2. Germline V gene lookup returns CDR1 MNHEY and CDR2 SMNVEV (reference sequence). The trim removed 3 bases at V and 3 bases at J, leaving 14 bases unmatched. The CDR3 has 17 residues. DNA for the CDR3: TGTGCCAGCAGTTTCTCAGCGGGAACCGGGGTGGACTACGAGCAGTACTTC. This encodes CASSFSAGTGVDYEQYF.

This clonotype was counted a few times. V and J are TRBV27 and TRBJ2-4; D might be TRBD2 (5 bases). The germline V and J ends were trimmed by 6 bases and 13 bases, with 25 bases remaining between them. This CDR3 has 15 amino acids. Germline assignment: CDR1 MNHEY and CDR2 SMNVEV (reference sequence). The DNA of the CDR3 is TGTGCCAGCAGCAACTTAGCGAGAGGGCCGGTTGAGCAGTACTTC. This codes for CASSNLARGPVEQYF.

The chain combines TRBV10-3 with TRBJ1-1, with D tentatively TRBD1 (6 bases). The germline CDR1 and CDR2 sequences are ENHRY and SYGVKD. This CDR3 spans 16 amino acids. With 6 bases removed from V and 5 bases from J, the gap between germline ends came to 22 bases. The CDR3 DNA reads TGTGCCATCAGCGATACCGGGACACCTTCGCGAACTGAAGCTTTCTTT. Amino acid sequence: CAISDTGTPSRTEAFF.

A few counts support this clonotype. The V gene is TRBV12-3 or TRBV12-4, the J gene TRBJ2-2, with TRBD2 identical over 10 bases. The J segment lost 0 bases and the V segment lost 3 bases, leaving 7 bases of the junction unmatched. CDR3 length: 18 amino acids. CDR3 region: CASSFLAGAPTNTGELFF. CDR3 nucleotide sequence: TGTGCCAGCAGTTTTCTAGCGGGAGCCCCTACGAACACCGGGGAGCTGTTTTTT.

To note about this clonotype: The junction shows a germline mismatch at one end, possibly a read error. CDR3 loop: CTSSSRLTSGGPLQETQYF. The CDR3, as DNA: TGTACCAGCAGCTCTAGATTGACTAGCGGGGGACCCCTACAAGAGACCCAGTACTTC. The V and J genes are TRBV28 and TRBJ2-5; 12 bases line up with TRBD2. The germline gives CDR1 MDHEN, CDR2 SYDVKM. There are 19 residues in the CDR3. Combining the CDR3 with reference TRBV28 and TRBJ2-5 gives the whole variable domain DVKVTQSSRYLVKRTGEKVFLECVQDMDHENMFWYRQDPGLGLRLIYFSYDVKMKEKGDIPEGYSVSREKKERFSLILESASTNQTSMYLCTSSSRLTSGGPLQETQYFGPGTRLLVL.

This clonotype was seen only a few times. The genes are TRBV9 and TRBJ2-6, with no clear D. Looked up from germline, CDR1 is SGDLS and CDR2 is YYNGEE. There are 16 residues in the CDR3. V shed 6 bases and J shed 0 bases, with 13 bases lying between them. The CDR3 coding sequence is TGTGCCAGCACTCCTTCAGCTAACTCTGGGGCCAACGTCCTGACTTTC. Protein sequence: CASTPSANSGANVLTF.

The V gene is TRBV28, the J gene TRBJ2-5, with 7 nucleotides matching TRBD1. The closer fit of TRBJ2-7 to the DNA end suggests the J call may be wrong. The CDR3 runs 15 residues. Germline V gene lookup returns CDR1 MDHEN and CDR2 SYDVKM. CDR3 DNA sequence: TGTGCCAGCACCATCACGTCGACAGGGAACTACGAGCAGTACTTC. Protein: CASTITSTGNYEQYF.

The rearrangement links TRBV4-1 to TRBJ2-7; 8 bases are shared with TRBD1. The CDR3 has 15 residues. J lost 4 bases, V lost 2 bases, and 7 bases had no gene match. Per the germline V gene, CDR1 is MGHRA and CDR2 is YSYEKL. CDR3 sequence: CASSQTATGEYEQYF. The CDR3 bases are TGCGCCAGCAGCCAAACGGCGACAGGGGAGTACGAGCAGTACTTC.

About this clonotype: A read error may account for a junction end that differs from germline. The J gene is TRBJ2-7, the V gene TRBV5-6, with no clear D. Germline CDR1 is SGHDT and CDR2 is YYEEEE. The CDR3 loop spans 16 amino acids. The DNA for the CDR3 is TGTGCCAGCAGCTTGGCCCTAAGCATAACTTCCTGCGAGCAGTACTTC. Protein sequence: CASSLALSITSCEQYF.

In its sample, this clonotype was seen a few times. The V call is TRBV18, the J call TRBJ2-1; D is perhaps TRBD1 (7 bases). CDR1 KGHSH and CDR2 LQKENI come from the germline V gene. Trimming cost V 3 bases and J 5 bases, with 17 bases left between them. There are 16 residues in the CDR3. CDR3 sequence: CASSPSPGGGHNEQFF. The CDR3 coding sequence is TGTGCCAGCTCACCGTCCCCAGGGGGAGGCCACAATGAGCAGTTCTTC.

The J gene is TRBJ2-3, the V gene TRBV5-1, with 7 nucleotides matching TRBD1. The CDR3 covers 16 residues. The J segment lost 2 bases and the V segment lost 4 bases, leaving 10 bases of the junction unmatched. Germline V gene data show CDR1 as SGHRS and CDR2 as YFSETQ. CDR3 loop: CASSGTGEVNTDTQYF. CDR3 bases: TGCGCCAGCAGCGGAACAGGGGAAGTGAACACAGATACGCAGTATTTT.

The chain is built from TRBV9 and TRBJ2-1; 10 positions match TRBD2. Germline trimming cut 0 bases from V and 2 bases from J; bases unmatched to any gene: 5. The CDR3 has 17 amino acids. The germline gives CDR1 SGDLS, CDR2 YYNGEE. The CDR3 sequence: CASSVADTSGTYNEQFF. For the CDR3, the DNA is TGTGCCAGCAGCGTAGCGGACACTAGCGGGACCTACAATGAGCAGTTCTTC.